These T cell receptor beta chains were read from a single sample in a study of cytomegalovirus exposure and HLA in healthy donors. Clones were sequenced by immunoSEQ multiplex PCR, and TCRdb holds only the in-frame ones, with some missing. Of about 90,000 clones listed, approximately 88% are singletons. Material: PBMCs. Source of these receptors: a man younger than 35 in good health and CMV-seronegative. The CDR3 runs from the conserved cysteine through the conserved F or W. A D gene is named only where the DNA matches it firmly. Clone size appears in some rows only: once, few, many, or a class for an expanded clone.

d_call,clone_size,j_call,v_call,cdr3_nt,cdr3_aa
NA,once,TRBJ1-2,TRBV7-9,TGTGCCAGCAGACGTCTCGGCGGGAAGGATGGAGGCTACACCTTC,CASRRLGGKDGGYTF
TRBD1,once,TRBJ1-2,TRBV5-1,TGCGCCAGCAGCTTGGGTTGGGGACAGGGGCAAGGCTACACCTTC,CASSLGWGQGQGYTF
NA,NA,TRBJ2-6,TRBV7-8,TGTGCCAGCAGCTTCCTAGACCGCATCTCTGGGGCCAACGTCCTGACTTTC,CASSFLDRISGANVLTF
TRBD2,NA,TRBJ2-5,TRBV5-4,TGTGCCAGCAGCTTCGGCGGGAGGTCGGTCGAGACCCAGTACTTC,CASSFGGRSVETQYF
NA,NA,TRBJ1-2,TRBV28,TGTGCCAGCGAGGGTATCGGGGTGGGCTACACCTTC,CASEGIGVGYTF
TRBD1,NA,TRBJ2-5,TRBV27,TGTGCCAGCAGTTTATACAGGGGGCGCACGGAGACCCAGTACTTC,CASSLYRGRTETQYF
TRBD1,NA,TRBJ1-2,TRBV5-6,TGTGCCAGCAGCCGCGCGGGACAGGGATTGAGTAGCGCCTTC,CASSRAGQGLSSAF
TRBD1,NA,TRBJ1-2,TRBV2,TGTGCCAGCAGTGAAGGGAGGGCAGGGGGCTATGGCTACACCTTC,CASSEGRAGGYGYTF
TRBD2,NA,TRBJ2-1,TRBV5-4,TGTGCCAGCAGCCGGGACTACGGCAATGAGCAGTTCTTC,CASSRDYGNEQFF
NA,NA,TRBJ1-2,TRBV4-3,TGCGCCAGCAGCCAATACTGGGGGGCTAACTATGGCTACACCTTC,CASSQYWGANYGYTF
TRBD1,once,TRBJ2-7,TRBV4-1,TGCGCCAGCGAATCGGGACAGGGGGCATCCTACGAGCAGTACTTC,CASESGQGASYEQYF
NA,NA,TRBJ2-5,TRBV6-5,TGTGCCAGCAGTTACCTTCGACAGGAGAGGACCCAGTACTTC,CASSYLRQERTQYF
NA,few,TRBJ1-1,TRBV6-1,TGTGCCAGCAGTGTACGGACAGACGAAGCTTTCTTT,CASSVRTDEAFF
NA,NA,TRBJ1-2,TRBV6-1,TGTGCCAGCAGTGAAGAGCCCCGGAACTATGGCTACACCTTC,CASSEEPRNYGYTF
TRBD1,NA,TRBJ1-6,TRBV27,TGTGCCAGCAGCAATGTAGGGACAGGGTGGTCCTATAATTCACCCCTCCACTTT,CASSNVGTGWSYNSPLHF
TRBD1,NA,TRBJ1-4,TRBV5-4,TGTGCCAGCAGCTTCGGGACAGGGCCTGAAAAACTGTTTTTT,CASSFGTGPEKLFF
TRBD2,NA,TRBJ2-7,TRBV5-1,TGCGCCAGCAGCTTGGAGCCTAGCGGTGAGCAGTACTTC,CASSLEPSGEQYF
NA,NA,TRBJ2-7,TRBV14,TGTGCCAGCAGCCAAGGGGTAGCAACCGAGCAGTACTTC,CASSQGVATEQYF
NA,NA,TRBJ2-7,TRBV2,TGTGCCAGCGAAAGCCCCACCCTCCTACGATACGAGCAGTACTTC,CASESPTLLRYEQYF
TRBD1,NA,TRBJ1-2,TRBV27,TGTGCCAGCAGCGAGCAACAGGGGGCTCACTATGGCTACACCTTC,CASSEQQGAHYGYTF
TRBD1,NA,TRBJ1-2,TRBV2,TGTGCCAGCAGTGTGGGGACAGGGGGTGTAGGTGGCTACACCTTC,CASSVGTGGVGGYTF
NA,few,TRBJ2-2,TRBV10-3,TGTGCCATCAGTGAGGTCTGGGACAATCTGAACACCGGGGAGCTGTTTTTT,CAISEVWDNLNTGELFF
NA,once,TRBJ1-1,TRBV11-2,TGTGCCAGCAGCTTAGTTAAAATAGGGGGGGCTTCAAGGAACACTGAAGCTTTCTTT,CASSLVKIGGASRNTEAFF
NA,NA,TRBJ2-5,TRBV1,TGCACCAGCAGCTTAATAGCGGGAGGGAGGAGAGAGACCCAGTACTTC,CTSSLIAGGRRETQYF
NA,NA,TRBJ1-2,TRBV6-1,TGTGCCAGCAGTGAAGCCGCCAGGGGTACTGGCTACACCTTC,CASSEAARGTGYTF
TRBD2,NA,TRBJ2-3,TRBV19,TGTGCCAGTAGTATAGATCTCGGCGCTAGCGGGAGGACAGATACGCAGTATTTT,CASSIDLGASGRTDTQYF
NA,NA,TRBJ2-7,TRBV2,TGTGCCAGCGAACCCTTAACAGGGTCCTACGAGCAGTACTTC,CASEPLTGSYEQYF
TRBD1,few,TRBJ1-4,TRBV5-5,TGTGCCAGCAGCCGGACAGGGGATCTACATGAAAAACTGTTTTTT,CASSRTGDLHEKLFF
NA,NA,TRBJ1-1,TRBV25-1,TGTGCCAGCAGTGCCCCAACAGGGAGAGGGGGTGTATCAGCTTTCTTT,CASSAPTGRGGVSAFF
NA,NA,TRBJ2-6,TRBV7-9,TGTGCCAGCGTATCCGACAGGGCCAACGTCCTGACTTTC,CASVSDRANVLTF
TRBD2,NA,TRBJ2-1,TRBV2,TGTGCCAGCAGTGATTGGACTAGCGGGAAAAATGAGCAGTTCTTC,CASSDWTSGKNEQFF
NA,few,TRBJ1-5,TRBV19,TGTGCCAGTGATACCCGACATCGCCTTCTCCCCCAGCATTTT,CASDTRHRLLPQHF
NA,NA,TRBJ1-1,TRBV7-9,TGTGCCAGCAGCTCCGGGAGGACTGAAGCTTTCTTT,CASSSGRTEAFF
TRBD1,NA,TRBJ2-7,TRBV18,TGTGCCAGCTCACCGGGACAGGGCGCCTACGAGCAGTACTTC,CASSPGQGAYEQYF
NA,NA,TRBJ2-1,TRBV7-9,TGTGCCAGCAGCTCCTGGGAAACTAGCTTTGAGCAGTTCTTC,CASSSWETSFEQFF
NA,NA,TRBJ1-3,TRBV4-1,TGCGCCAGCAGCTTAGGACATGCGCAGCCCTGGCAGTCCATATATTTT,CASSLGHAQPWQSIYF
NA,NA,TRBJ1-2,TRBV6-1,TGTGCCAGCAGCCGAGGCGGGACTGGGGATGGCTACACCTTC,CASSRGGTGDGYTF
TRBD2,NA,TRBJ2-1,TRBV29-1,TGCAGCGTTGAAAGGGACTACAGCGTCAATGAGCAGTTCTTC,CSVERDYSVNEQFF
NA,NA,TRBJ1-2,TRBV2,TGTGCCAGCAGTGGGGCAGGGCCTGGCTATGGCTACACCTTC,CASSGAGPGYGYTF
TRBD2,NA,TRBJ2-5,TRBV25-1,TGTGCCAGCAGTGAATGGGGTAGCGGGAGCGGGTTGGAGACCCAGTACTTC,CASSEWGSGSGLETQYF
NA,NA,TRBJ1-3,TRBV30,TGTGCCTGGAGTGTTGCGGTGTCCGGAAACACCATATATTTT,CAWSVAVSGNTIYF